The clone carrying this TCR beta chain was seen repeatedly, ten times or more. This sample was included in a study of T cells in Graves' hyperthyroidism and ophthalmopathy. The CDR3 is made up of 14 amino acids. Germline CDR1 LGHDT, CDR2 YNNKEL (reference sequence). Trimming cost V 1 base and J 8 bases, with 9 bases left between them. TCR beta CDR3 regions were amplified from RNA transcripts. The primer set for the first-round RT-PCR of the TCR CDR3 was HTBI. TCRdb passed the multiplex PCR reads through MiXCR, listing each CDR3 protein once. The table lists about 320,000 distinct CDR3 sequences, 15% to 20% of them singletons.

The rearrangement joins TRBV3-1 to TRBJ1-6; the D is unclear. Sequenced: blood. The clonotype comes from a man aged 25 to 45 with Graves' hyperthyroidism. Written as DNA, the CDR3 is TGTGCCAGCAGCCAAGGAGTCACGGATTCACCCCTCCACTTT. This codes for CASSQGVTDSPLHF.